The sequence of this T cell receptor beta chain was determined in a study of blood T cell repertoires in COVID-19. Overall study: Spain, Italy and the United States supplied samples that represented acute and convalescent COVID-19.

TCRdb's copy holds only in-frame clones and misses some; the assay was immunoSEQ multiplex PCR. The data show more than 140,000 clones, with around 83% seen just once and roughly 1.5% held by the top ten. This CDR3 comprises 16 residues. The V end was cut by 2 bases, the J end by 5 bases, with 15 bases between. Germline CDR1 LGHNT, CDR2 FRNRAP. This clonotype was obtained from a human donor in a cohort sampled during active COVID-19. Sample: peripheral blood. The genes are TRBV12-5 and TRBJ2-2; D call uncertain. The CDR3 loop is CASGLPSPTGTGELFF. In DNA, the CDR3 is TGTGCTAGTGGTTTGCCCTCTCCCACGGGTACCGGGGAGCTGTTTTTT.